This T cell receptor beta chain was captured by sequencing in a study of cytomegalovirus exposure and HLA in healthy donors. The V end lost 2 bases, the J end lost 3 bases, and 15 bases lay between the germline ends. Per germline, CDR1 MNHEY and CDR2 SVGAGI. The CDR3 sequence is 16 residues long. For this clone: Its cognate antigen is unknown.

Study outcomes and limitations: Analysis performed later showed TCR beta chains linked to HLA being more clonally expanded than equally common others. Per a prior analysis, the majority of TCR beta V segments were productive roughly 87% or roughly 30% of the time.

Use of 60 Vbeta and 13 Jbeta primers characterized the PCR. The data were produced by immunoSEQ multiplex PCR, yet TCRdb's version contains in-frame clones alone and is incomplete. Found here are 95,000 to 110,000 clones, about a tenth of them singletons; the top ten hold under 6%. V gene TRBV6-5 combines with J gene TRBJ2-3, with D tentatively TRBD1 (6 bases). The sequence came from a man aged 40-49 years in good health and CMV-seropositive. The sequencing input was PBMCs. The CDR3 region has the DNA TGTGCCAGCAGTTACCCACCCAGGGGATTAACAGATACGCAGTATTTT. Its translation: CASSYPPRGLTDTQYF.